This TCR beta chain was sequenced in a study of CD8+CD57+ T cells in acquired aplastic anemia. Study conclusions and caveats: Patients and controls shared 25 to 35 CD8+ CDR3 sequences, which appeared highly expressed in patients and within their immunodominant clones.

Patients sequenced had flow cytometry evidence of CD8+CD57+ cell expansion. The study profiled TCR beta VDJ and CDR3 using genomic DNA as template. TCRdb reanalysed the reads using MiXCR and keeps one entry per CDR3 protein. Of about 200,000 distinct CDR3 sequences listed, over 55% are singletons. On this clonotype itself: Its antigen is still unknown.

Sequencing used sorted CD4+, CD8+, or CD8+CD57+ T cells (not recorded which) from PBMCs. This sequence was found in a human donor with aplastic anemia.

The CDR3 DNA follows: TGCAGCGTTGAAGATCGGGTCGAGACCCAGTACTTC. Its translation is CSVEDRVETQYF. The chain joins TRBV29-1 to TRBJ2-5, with unresolved D. The germline gives CDR1 SQVTM, CDR2 ANQGSEA. CDR3 length: 12 amino acids. V dropped 0 bases and J dropped 5 bases, with 7 bases sitting between them.